This is a list of T cell receptor beta chains from one sample in a study of monozygotic twins with inflammatory bowel disease. Reprocessing the 5' RACE reads, TCRdb reports a single entry for every CDR3 protein and omits DNA. This specimen shows approximately 330,000 distinct CDR3 sequences; the ten leading clones hold around 2%. The specimen sequenced was blood. These receptors were obtained from a human donor with ulcerative colitis or Crohn's disease, or a healthy co-twin of an affected twin (not recorded which). The CDR3 runs from the conserved cysteine through the conserved F or W.

>TRBJ2-7|TRBV6-2/TRBV6-3
CASSWTYEQYF
>TRBJ1-2|TRBV5-1
CASSSGTGIYYGYTF
>TRBJ2-3|TRBV6-2/TRBV6-3
CASSREPPQDTQYF
>TRBJ1-2|TRBV12-3/TRBV12-4
CARKLGRGAYGYTF
>TRBJ1-6|TRBV30
CAWSGTNSPLHF
>TRBJ2-7|TRBV5-1
CASSLGLAGGEEQYF
>TRBJ1-5|TRBV7-2
CASSVLGGFGQPQHF
>TRBJ1-1|TRBV5-1
CASSSTGGDTEAFF
>TRBJ1-1|TRBV19
CASTASDRMNTEAFF
>TRBJ2-1|TRBV7-9
CASSLTFTSHEQFF
>TRBJ2-3|TRBV28
CASSPDEGGTQYF
>TRBJ2-3|TRBV20-1
CSAMPGQDDTQYF
>TRBJ1-5|TRBV19
CASSIVGQNSNQPQHF
>TRBJ2-7|TRBV5-1
CASSLGQVNEQYF
>TRBJ2-2|TRBV6-2/TRBV6-3
CASSHRDRAPLPNTGELFF
>TRBJ1-1|TRBV18
CASVRTGDEAFF
>TRBJ2-7|TRBV28
CASLERQTNYEQYF
>TRBJ2-2|TRBV4-1
CASSQDRSGQGLPTGELFF
>TRBJ2-5|TRBV18
CASASGSISETQYF
>TRBJ1-2|TRBV12-3/TRBV12-4
CASRGTGGYGYTF
>TRBJ1-1|TRBV5-1
CASSFSLGGNTEAFF
>TRBJ2-1|TRBV5-1
CASTPGGSPYNEQFF
>TRBJ2-7|TRBV6-2/TRBV6-3
CASSYESSAYEQYF
>TRBJ1-1|TRBV29-1
CSVTGLRTEAFF
>TRBJ2-3|TRBV29-1
CSVGGTSGSSADTQYF
>TRBJ2-7|TRBV5-4
CASSRDRATYEQYF
>TRBJ2-7|TRBV5-1
CASSLAPPYEQYF
>TRBJ2-7|TRBV11-2
CASSLVGSSYEQYF
>TRBJ2-3|TRBV6-2/TRBV6-3
CASKVREQPGTDTQYF
>TRBJ2-5|TRBV6-4
CASSDPRLAGRRSLRETQYF
>TRBJ1-1|TRBV27
CASSMRQGLTEAFF
>TRBJ2-7|TRBV29-1
CSVRLAGGHEQYF
>TRBJ1-1|TRBV2
CASSQQGKVGTEAFF
>TRBJ1-2|TRBV27
CASRNSLRDGYTF
>TRBJ2-2|TRBV7-8
CASSLQGQGRPGELFF
>TRBJ2-7|TRBV20-1
CSASGFDSYEQYF
>TRBJ2-1|TRBV12-3/TRBV12-4
CASSSSGLGGNEQFF
>TRBJ2-7|TRBV12-3/TRBV12-4
CASSLGSGGSYEQYF
>TRBJ1-2|TRBV5-1
CASSMGTVTGGYTF
>TRBJ2-1|TRBV7-6
CASSLGVAESYNEQFF
>TRBJ1-5|TRBV10-3
CAVGTAPKQPQHF
>TRBJ2-7|TRBV7-9
CASSPHRDEQYF
>TRBJ2-7|TRBV7-2
CASSLERAYEQYF